This T cell receptor beta chain derives from a study of shared clonotypes between healthy human individuals. Looking at the study overall: Each donor's CD4 naive and CD4 memory cells filled three plates apiece, CD8 naive two, and CD8 memory one.

Researchers ran the assay at a deep level. Here immunoSEQ multiplex PCR was the method, and the copy in TCRdb shows in-frame clones only, minus some. The sample carries some 600,000 clones, about 95% recorded once. Concerning this clone: Its antigen remains unknown.

Positive CCR7 selection of CD45RO-negative cells yielded the naive CD8 cells, and terminally differentiated effector memory CD45RA+ cells were excluded. The CDR3 is 14 amino acids. Germline trimming cut 3 bases from V and 4 bases from J; bases unmatched to any gene: 5. CDR1 is MGHRA and CDR2 is YSYEKL in the germline V gene. Points from the study as a whole: Only blood was sampled, and tissue TCR repertoires likely differ from blood ones. In having few donors, the study represented limited genetic and exposure-history diversity.

V usage is TRBV4-1 and J usage is TRBJ1-1; 7 positions match TRBD1. The sequence was collected from a woman in her thirties in good health. The sample consisted of naive CD8+ T cells sorted from blood. CDR3 sequence: CASSHEGAGTEAFF. The DNA for the CDR3 is TGCGCCAGCAGCCATGAGGGGGCTGGCACTGAAGCTTTCTTT.